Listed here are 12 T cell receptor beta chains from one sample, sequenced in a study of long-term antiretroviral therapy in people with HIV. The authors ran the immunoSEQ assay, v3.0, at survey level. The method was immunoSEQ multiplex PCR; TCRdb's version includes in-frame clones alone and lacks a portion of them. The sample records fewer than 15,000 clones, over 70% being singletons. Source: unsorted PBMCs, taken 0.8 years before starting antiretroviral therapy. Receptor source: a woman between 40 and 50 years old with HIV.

CDR3 sequence: CASSGPRGRETQYF. The CDR3 DNA is TGTGCCAGTAGTGGCCCAAGGGGGCGGGAGACCCAGTACTTC. This rearrangement joins TRBV19 to TRBJ2-5; 7 bases match TRBD1. The CDR3 is 14 amino acids. The V gene's germline CDR1 is LNHDA and CDR2 SQIVND (reference sequence). V shed 5 bases and J 5 bases; nucleotides not matched to a gene: 8.

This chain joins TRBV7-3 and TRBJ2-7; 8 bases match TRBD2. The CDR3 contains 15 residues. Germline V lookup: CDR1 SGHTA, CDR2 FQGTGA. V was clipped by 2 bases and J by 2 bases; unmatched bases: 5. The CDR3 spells CASSLEAGGTYEQYF. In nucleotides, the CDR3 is TGTGCCAGCAGCTTAGAGGCGGGAGGTACCTACGAGCAGTACTTC.

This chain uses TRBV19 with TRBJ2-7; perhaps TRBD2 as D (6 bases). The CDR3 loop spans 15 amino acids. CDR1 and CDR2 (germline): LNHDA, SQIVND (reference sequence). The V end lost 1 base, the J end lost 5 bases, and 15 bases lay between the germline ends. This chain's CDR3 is CASSIGTTHGDEQYF. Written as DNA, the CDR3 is TGTGCCAGTAGTATAGGGACTACTCATGGGGACGAGCAGTACTTC. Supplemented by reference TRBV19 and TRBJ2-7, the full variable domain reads DGGITQSPKYLFRKEGQNVTLSCEQNLNHDAMYWYRQDPGQGLRLIYYSQIVNDFQKGDIAEGYSVSREKKESFPLTVTSAQKNPTAFYLCASSIGTTHGDEQYFGPGTRLTVT.

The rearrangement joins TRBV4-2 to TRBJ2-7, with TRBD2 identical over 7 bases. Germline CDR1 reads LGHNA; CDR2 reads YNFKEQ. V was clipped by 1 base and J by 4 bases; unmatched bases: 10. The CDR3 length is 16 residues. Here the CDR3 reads CASSQVLRASGYEQYF. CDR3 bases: TGTGCCAGCAGCCAAGTCCTAAGGGCTAGCGGATACGAGCAGTACTTC.

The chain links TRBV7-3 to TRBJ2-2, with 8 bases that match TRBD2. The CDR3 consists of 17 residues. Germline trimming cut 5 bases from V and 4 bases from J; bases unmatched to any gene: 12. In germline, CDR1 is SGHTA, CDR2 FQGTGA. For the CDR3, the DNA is TGTGCCAGCAGCCCCCGGGGGGGCGGGAAAGGCACCGGGGAGCTGTTTTTT. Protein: CASSPRGGGKGTGELFF.

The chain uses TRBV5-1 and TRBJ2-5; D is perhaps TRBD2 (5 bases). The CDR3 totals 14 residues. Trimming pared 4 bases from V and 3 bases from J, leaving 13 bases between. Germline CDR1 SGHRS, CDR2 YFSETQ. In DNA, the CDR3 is TGCGCCAGCAGCCTACCCCTGGGAGAAGAGACCCAGTACTTC. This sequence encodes CASSLPLGEETQYF.

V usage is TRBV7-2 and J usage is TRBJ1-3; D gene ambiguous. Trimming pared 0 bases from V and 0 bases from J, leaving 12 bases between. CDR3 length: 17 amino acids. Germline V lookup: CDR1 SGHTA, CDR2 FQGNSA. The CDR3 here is CASSLAATRNSGNTIYF. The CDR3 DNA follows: TGTGCCAGCAGCTTAGCGGCAACAAGGAACTCTGGAAACACCATATATTTT.

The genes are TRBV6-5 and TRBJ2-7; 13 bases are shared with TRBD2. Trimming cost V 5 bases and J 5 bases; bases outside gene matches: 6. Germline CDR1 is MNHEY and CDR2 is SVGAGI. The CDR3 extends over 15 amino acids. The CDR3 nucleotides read TGTGCCAGCAGTACACTAGCGGGAGGGCCCCACGAGCAGTACTTC. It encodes CASSTLAGGPHEQYF.

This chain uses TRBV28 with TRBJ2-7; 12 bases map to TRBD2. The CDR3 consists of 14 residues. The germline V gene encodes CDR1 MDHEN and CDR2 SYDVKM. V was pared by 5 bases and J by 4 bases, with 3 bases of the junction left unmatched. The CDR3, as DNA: TGTGCCAGCAGTCTAGCGGGAGGGCCTTACGAGCAGTACTTC. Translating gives CASSLAGGPYEQYF.

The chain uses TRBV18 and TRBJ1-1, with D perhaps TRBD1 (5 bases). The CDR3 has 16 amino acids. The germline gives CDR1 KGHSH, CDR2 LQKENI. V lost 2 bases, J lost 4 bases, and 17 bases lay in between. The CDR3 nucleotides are TGTGCCAGCTCACCATCCCAAGTCGGAGGGACCACTGAAGCTTTCTTT. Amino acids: CASSPSQVGGTTEAFF.

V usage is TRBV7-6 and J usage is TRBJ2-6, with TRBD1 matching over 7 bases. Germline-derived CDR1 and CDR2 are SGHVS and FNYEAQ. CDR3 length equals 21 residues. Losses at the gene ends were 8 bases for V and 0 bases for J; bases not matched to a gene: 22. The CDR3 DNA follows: TGTGCCAGCGGATCCCCCGGATTGATACAGGGGCTGGCCTCTGGGGCCAACGTCCTGACTTTC. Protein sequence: CASGSPGLIQGLASGANVLTF.

The CDR3 loop is CASSIEGGTEAFF. In DNA, the CDR3 is TGTGCCAGTAGTATAGAGGGGGGAACTGAAGCTTTCTTT. This chain joins TRBV19 and TRBJ1-1; a possible D gene is TRBD1 (5 bases). Germline-derived CDR1 and CDR2 are LNHDA and SQIVND (reference sequence). The length of the CDR3 is 13 residues. V was pared by 0 bases and J by 5 bases, with 7 bases between. Supplemented by reference TRBV19 and TRBJ1-1, the full variable domain reads DGGITQSPKYLFRKEGQNVTLSCEQNLNHDAMYWYRQDPGQGLRLIYYSQIVNDFQKGDIAEGYSVSREKKESFPLTVTSAQKNPTAFYLCASSIEGGTEAFFGQGTRLTVV.